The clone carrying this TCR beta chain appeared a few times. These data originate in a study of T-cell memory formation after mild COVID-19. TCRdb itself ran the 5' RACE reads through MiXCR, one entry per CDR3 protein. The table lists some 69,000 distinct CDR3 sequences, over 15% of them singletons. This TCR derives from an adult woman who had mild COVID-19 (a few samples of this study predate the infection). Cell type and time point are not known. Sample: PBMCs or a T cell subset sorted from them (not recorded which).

The CDR3 region is CASTPQEGGVISGSPLHF. In nucleotides, the CDR3 is TGTGCCAGCACCCCACAGGAGGGGGGGGTAATTTCGGGTTCACCCCTCCACTTT. The chain carries TRBV7-8 and TRBJ1-6; D perhaps matches TRBD1 (6 bases). Looked up from germline, CDR1 is SGHVS and CDR2 is FQNEAQ. The CDR3 spans 18 residues. The ends were cut back, 7 bases at V and 9 bases at J, with 28 bases in the middle.